This T cell receptor (beta chain) came from a study of cytomegalovirus exposure and HLA in healthy donors. The junction had 5 bases not matched to a gene; V was cut back by 5 bases and J by 3 bases. Germline V gene sequence: CDR1 MNHEY, CDR2 SVGAGI. CDR3 size: 14 residues. With 60 Vbeta and 13 Jbeta primers, the PCR was carried out. Generated by immunoSEQ multiplex PCR, the TCRdb table keeps only in-frame clones and is missing some. The sample carries 100,000 or so clones, 70% to 85% recorded once. The sample taken for sequencing was PBMCs. The genes are TRBV6-5 and TRBJ2-7; 9 bases fit TRBD1. The TCR was taken from a man younger than 35 in good health and CMV-seronegative. The CDR3 here is CASSRTGVGYEQYF. CDR3 DNA sequence: TGTGCCAGCAGTCGGACAGGGGTTGGCTACGAGCAGTACTTC.